The 2 T cell receptor delta chains presented below share a single source sample, sequenced in a study of gamma-delta T cells after stem cell transplantation. TCRdb called clones from the RT-PCR reads again using CATT. The sample carries approximately 14,000 delta-chain clones, roughly 29% recorded once. Input material: gamma-delta T cells. The receptor set was obtained from a human donor. It is not recorded whose cells these are; they may come from a transplant donor.

This clone counts as medium-sized. The chain couples TRDV2 to TRDJ2; TRDD3 aligns across 11 bases. Trimming cost V 0 bases and J 0 bases; bases outside gene matches: 8. The length of the CDR3 is 19 residues. Looked up from germline, CDR1 is GEAIGNYY and CDR2 is EKD. The CDR3 sequence: CACDTGLGDTGPLTAQLFF. The CDR3 DNA is TGTGCCTGTGACACCGGCCTGGGGGATACTGGCCCTTTGACAGCACAACTCTTCTTT.

The V call is TRDV1, the J call TRDJ3; 10 positions match TRDD3. This CDR3 is built from 26 residues. The V and J ends lost 0 bases and 0 bases, in that order; junction bases with no gene match: 23. Germline CDR1 is TSWWSYY and CDR2 is QGS. For the CDR3, the DNA is TGTGCTCTTGGGGAACTAAGAGATATGACGTACTGGGGGATCGGCCACGGCTCCTGGGACACCCGACAGATGTTTTTC. Amino acids: CALGELRDMTYWGIGHGSWDTRQMFF.